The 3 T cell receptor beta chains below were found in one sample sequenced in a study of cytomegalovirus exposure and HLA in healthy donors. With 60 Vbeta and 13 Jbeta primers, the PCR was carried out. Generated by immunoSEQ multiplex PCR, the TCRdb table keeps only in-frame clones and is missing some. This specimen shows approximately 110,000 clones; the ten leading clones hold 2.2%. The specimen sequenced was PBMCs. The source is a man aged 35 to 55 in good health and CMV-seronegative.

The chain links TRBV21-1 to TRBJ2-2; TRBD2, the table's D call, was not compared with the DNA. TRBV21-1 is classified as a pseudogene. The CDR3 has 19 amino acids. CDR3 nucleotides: TGTGCCAGCAGCAAAGATGGACTAGCGGGAGGAGGGTTTACCGGGGAGCTGTTTTTT. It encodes CASSKDGLAGGGFTGELFF.

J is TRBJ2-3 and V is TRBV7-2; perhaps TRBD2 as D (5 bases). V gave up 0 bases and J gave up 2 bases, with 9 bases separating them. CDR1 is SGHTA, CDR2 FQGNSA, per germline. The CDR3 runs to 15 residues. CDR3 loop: CASSLAGVDTDTQYF. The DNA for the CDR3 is TGTGCCAGCAGCTTAGCGGGAGTTGACACAGATACGCAGTATTTT.

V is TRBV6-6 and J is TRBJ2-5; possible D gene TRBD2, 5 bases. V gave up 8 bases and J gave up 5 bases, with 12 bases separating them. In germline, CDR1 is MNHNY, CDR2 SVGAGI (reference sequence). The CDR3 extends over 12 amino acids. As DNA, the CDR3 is TGTGCCAGCTCTAGCCCACCCGAGACCCAGTACTTC. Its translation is CASSSPPETQYF.